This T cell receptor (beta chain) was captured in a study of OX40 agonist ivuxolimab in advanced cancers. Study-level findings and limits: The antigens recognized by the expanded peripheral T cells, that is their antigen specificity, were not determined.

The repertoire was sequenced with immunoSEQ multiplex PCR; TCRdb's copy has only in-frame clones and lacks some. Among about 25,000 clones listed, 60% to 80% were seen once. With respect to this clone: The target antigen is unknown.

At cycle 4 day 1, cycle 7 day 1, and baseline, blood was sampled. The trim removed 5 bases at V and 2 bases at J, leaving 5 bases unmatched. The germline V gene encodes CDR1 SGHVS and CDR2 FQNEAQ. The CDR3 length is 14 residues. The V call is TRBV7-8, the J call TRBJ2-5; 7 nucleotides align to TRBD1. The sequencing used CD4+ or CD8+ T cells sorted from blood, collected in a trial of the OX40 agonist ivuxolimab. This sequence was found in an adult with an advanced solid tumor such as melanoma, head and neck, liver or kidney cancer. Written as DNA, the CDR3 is TGTGCCAGCAGCCCCCCGGACAGGCAAGAGACCCAGTACTTC. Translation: CASSPPDRQETQYF.